This passage covers 32 T cell receptor beta chains from one sample sequenced in a study of blood T cell repertoires in COVID-19. The assay was immunoSEQ multiplex PCR, and TCRdb's table has in-frame clones only and misses some. The table lists under 300,000 clones, 75% to 90% of them singletons, with over 2% in the top ten. Sample: PBMCs or T cells enriched from blood (not recorded which). The receptors here all came from a woman aged 18-29 years who had recovered from COVID-19.

The chain has TRBV2 and TRBJ1-1; D is uncertain. Trimming stripped 3 bases from V and 4 bases from J, with 9 bases between. The CDR3 length is 13 residues. CDR1 and CDR2 from the germline V gene are SNHLY and FYNNEI. Written as DNA, the CDR3 is TGTGCCAGCAGTGAGGACTGGAGCACTGAAGCTTTCTTT. This translates into CASSEDWSTEAFF.

The CDR3 here is CASSFRGTTYEQYF. CDR3 DNA: TGTGCCAGCAGTTTCAGGGGAACCACCTACGAGCAGTACTTC. The V and J genes are TRBV27 and TRBJ2-7, with D perhaps TRBD1 (6 bases). Germline CDR1 and CDR2: MNHEY and SMNVEV (reference sequence). The CDR3 consists of 14 residues. Trimming cost V 3 bases and J 2 bases, with 11 bases left between them.

V is TRBV28 and J is TRBJ1-2; no clear D. The ends were cut back, 3 bases at V and 1 base at J, with 9 bases in the middle. The germline V gene encodes CDR1 MDHEN and CDR2 SYDVKM. The CDR3 runs 14 residues. In DNA form, the CDR3 reads TGTGCCAGCAGTTTGGTACAGAATAACTATGGCTACACCTTC. Amino acids: CASSLVQNNYGYTF.

Notes on this clone: Other DNA variants within this sample encode the same CDR3. The V gene is TRBV5-8, the J gene TRBJ2-3; D remains ambiguous. The germline gives CDR1 SGHTS, CDR2 YDEGEE. The CDR3 has 14 amino acids. V gave up 0 bases and J gave up 0 bases, with 5 bases separating them. The CDR3 DNA follows: TGTGCCAGCAGCTTGGGCGGTAGCACAGATACGCAGTATTTT. Amino acids: CASSLGGSTDTQYF.

The V call is TRBV27, the J call TRBJ1-1; TRBD1 might be the D (6 bases). Trimming shortened V by 8 bases and J by 1 base, and 14 bases separated the two germline ends. In germline, CDR1 is MNHEY, CDR2 SMNVEV (reference sequence). The CDR3 consists of 14 residues. CDR3 nucleotides: TGTGCCAGCCGAACAGGGATGGGGAACACTGAAGCTTTCTTT. Residues: CASRTGMGNTEAFF.

The chain carries TRBV19 and TRBJ1-1, with D possibly being TRBD1 (6 bases). With 7 bases removed from V and 1 base from J, the gap between germline ends came to 10 bases. This CDR3 is built from 13 residues. Germline CDR1 and CDR2: LNHDA and SQIVND (reference sequence). The DNA for the CDR3 is TGTGCCAGTACCATACAGGGGAACACTGAAGCTTTCTTT. Protein product: CASTIQGNTEAFF.

This clone occurred once. The rearrangement uses TRBV28 and TRBJ1-2, with a possible D match to TRBD1 (6 bases). Trimming took off 6 bases at V and 4 bases at J, with 15 bases between the two ends. The CDR3 runs 14 residues. Germline CDR1 reads MDHEN; CDR2 reads SYDVKM. The DNA for the CDR3 is TGTGCCAGCAGCCGGGACACCCTCTCCTATGGCTACACCTTC. Translated: CASSRDTLSYGYTF.

The chain carries TRBV27 and TRBJ1-5; a possible D gene is TRBD1 (5 bases). The CDR3 runs to 14 residues. The V gene's germline CDR1 is MNHEY and CDR2 SMNVEV (reference sequence). The ends were cut back, 5 bases at V and 4 bases at J, with 12 bases in the middle. As DNA, the CDR3 is TGTGCCAGCAGTCCTCCTGGGGGGAATCAGCCCCAGCATTTT. This codes for CASSPPGGNQPQHF.

V gene TRBV11-3 combines with J gene TRBJ1-6; D gene uncertain. Germline CDR1 reads SGHNT; CDR2 reads YENEEA. Trimming removed 1 base at V and 7 bases at J, with 11 bases between. The CDR3 is 15 residues long. As DNA, the CDR3 is TGTGCCAGCAGCTTAGGCTCTGGGCGAAATTCACCCCTCCACTTT. It yields the protein CASSLGSGRNSPLHF.

The chain uses TRBV18 and TRBJ1-5; D might be TRBD1 (6 bases). The V gene lost 6 bases and the J gene lost 3 bases, with 9 bases spanning the gap. CDR1 and CDR2 from the germline V gene are KGHSH and LQKENI. This CDR3 has 13 residues. CDR3 region: CASSQGSNQPQHF. The CDR3 DNA is TGTGCCAGCTCCCAGGGGTCCAATCAGCCCCAGCATTTT.

This clone was seen only a few times. The gene calls are TRBV7-9 and TRBJ1-2, with 8 bases aligning to TRBD1. The CDR3 covers 14 residues. The V segment lost 0 bases and the J segment 5 bases; nucleotides outside the gene matches: 2. Germline V gene data show CDR1 as SEHNR and CDR2 as FQNEAQ (reference sequence). The CDR3 reads CASSLATGVYGYTF. The DNA for the CDR3 is TGTGCCAGCAGCTTAGCGACAGGGGTTTATGGCTACACCTTC.

This chain connects TRBV7-8 to TRBJ2-3, with D possibly matching TRBD1 (5 bases). Germline loops: CDR1 SGHVS, CDR2 FQNEAQ. CDR3 size: 13 residues. Deletions cut 4 bases from V and 5 bases from J, with 10 bases between. Here the CDR3 DNA reads TGTGCCAGCAGCTATACACAGGAAGATACGCAGTATTTT. Translated: CASSYTQEDTQYF.

The chain is built from TRBV19 and TRBJ1-5; 7 bases line up with TRBD1. Germline lookup yields CDR1 LNHDA and CDR2 SQIVND (reference sequence). V lost 8 bases to trimming and J lost 3 bases; unmatched junction nucleotides: 4. The CDR3 is 13 residues long. The chain's CDR3 is CASLRGLNQPQHF. The DNA for the CDR3 is TGTGCCAGTTTAAGGGGGCTCAATCAGCCCCAGCATTTT.

The gene calls are TRBV29-1 and TRBJ2-3; TRBD1 matches 7 bases. The CDR3 runs to 14 residues. The V and J ends lost 0 bases and 7 bases, in that order; junction bases with no gene match: 7. CDR1 is SQVTM and CDR2 is ANQGSEA in the germline V gene. This CDR3 reads CSVEDPQGVNTQYF. Here the CDR3 DNA reads TGCAGCGTTGAAGACCCTCAGGGGGTAAATACGCAGTATTTT.

This chain uses TRBV5-5 with TRBJ2-7; D is uncertain. From germline, CDR1 is SGHKS and CDR2 YYEKEE (reference sequence). The CDR3 has 17 amino acids. With 2 bases removed from V and 2 bases from J, the gap between germline ends came to 20 bases. The CDR3, as DNA: TGTGCCAGCAGCTTCGTGGTTGGCGACTTTTCGACCTACGAGCAGTACTTC. Translated: CASSFVVGDFSTYEQYF.

V gene TRBV19 combines with J gene TRBJ2-2, with TRBD2 matching 8 bases. The CDR3 extends over 13 amino acids. V dropped 6 bases and J dropped 5; count of bases not matched to a gene: 2. CDR1 and CDR2 from the germline V gene are LNHDA and SQIVND (reference sequence). The CDR3 DNA is TGTGCCAGTAGCGGGGGGGGTACCGGGGAGCTGTTTTTT. Protein: CASSGGGTGELFF.

The chain links TRBV5-1 to TRBJ2-5; 10 bases fit TRBD2. V gave up 0 bases and J gave up 4 bases; unmatched junction bases: 3. The germline CDR1 and CDR2 sequences are SGHRS and YFSETQ. The CDR3 is made up of 15 amino acids. The CDR3, as DNA: TGCGCCAGCAGCTTGGGGGCTAGCGGGGGAGAGACCCAGTACTTC. Protein product: CASSLGASGGETQYF.

The chain joins TRBV5-6 to TRBJ2-5; possible D gene TRBD2, 7 bases. The CDR3 is 13 amino acids. Per germline, CDR1 SGHDT and CDR2 YYEEEE. V was cut by 7 bases and J by 5 bases, with 15 bases left in between. CDR3 sequence: CASHRGGGETQYF. The CDR3 region has the DNA TGTGCCAGCCATAGGGGGGGCGGTGAGACCCAGTACTTC.

The V gene is TRBV5-5, the J gene TRBJ2-4; 12 bases fit TRBD2. CDR1 and CDR2 (germline): SGHKS, YYEKEE (reference sequence). This CDR3 contains 16 residues. J gave up 8 bases and V 0 bases, and 6 bases lay outside the gene matches. Here the CDR3 reads CASSLALAGGQDIQYF. In DNA form, the CDR3 reads TGTGCCAGCAGCTTGGCTCTAGCGGGGGGGCAGGACATTCAGTACTTC. The full variable domain, in which reference TRBV5-5 and TRBJ2-4 provide the parts outside the CDR3, is DAGVTQSPTHLIKTRGQQVTLRCSPISGHKSVSWYQQVLGQGPQFIFQYYEKEERGRGNFPDRFSARQFPNYSSELNVNALLLGDSALYLCASSLALAGGQDIQYFGAGTRLSVL.

This clone occurred once. Written as DNA, the CDR3 is TGTGCCAGCAGTGCGCCTCAGGGGGGTAATACGGACTATGGCTACACCTTC. Its translation: CASSAPQGGNTDYGYTF. The V call is TRBV2, the J call TRBJ1-2, with TRBD1 matching 7 bases. The V gene end was trimmed by 4 bases and the J gene end by 3 bases; junction bases not matched to a gene: 14. Germline lookup yields CDR1 SNHLY and CDR2 FYNNEI. The CDR3 is made up of 17 amino acids. Full variable domain (missing parts from reference TRBV2 and TRBJ1-2): EPEVTQTPSHQVTQMGQEVILRCVPISNHLYFYWYRQILGQKVEFLVSFYNNEISEKSEIFDDQFSVERPDGSNFTLKIRSTKLEDSAMYFCASSAPQGGNTDYGYTFGSGTRLTVV.

The genes are TRBV30 and TRBJ2-7; D is perhaps TRBD2 (6 bases). In germline, CDR1 is GTSNPN, CDR2 SVGIG (reference sequence). Trimming cost V 1 base and J 0 bases, with 13 bases left between them. This CDR3 spans 15 amino acids. DNA of the CDR3: TGTGCCTGGAGTGGGTCCCGGGACTCCTCCTACGAGCAGTACTTC. Its protein product is CAWSGSRDSSYEQYF.

The chain combines TRBV10-2 with TRBJ1-6; TRBD1 matches at 9 bases. Unmatched junction bases numbered 13, after V lost 6 bases and J lost 10 bases. Per the germline V gene, CDR1 is WSHSY and CDR2 is SAAADI. The CDR3 totals 16 residues. The CDR3 loop reads CASSIRGQGLGSPLHF. DNA of the CDR3: TGCGCCAGCAGCATACGTGGACAGGGGTTGGGATCACCCCTCCACTTT.

This sequence joins TRBV7-2 and TRBJ2-1; D might be TRBD2 (7 bases). Germline-derived CDR1 and CDR2 are SGHTA and FQGNSA. V gave up 1 base and J gave up 4 bases, with 11 bases separating them. The CDR3 runs to 15 residues. CDR3 sequence (DNA): TGTGCCAGCAGCTTAGAGGGGGGGATTTACAATGAGCAGTTCTTC. It codes for CASSLEGGIYNEQFF.

This rearrangement joins TRBV5-1 to TRBJ1-1; 9 nucleotides agree with TRBD1. V lost 3 bases and J lost 4; bases outside the gene matches: 10. This CDR3 contains 16 residues. In germline, CDR1 is SGHRS, CDR2 YFSETQ. The CDR3 sequence: CASSSSPGQGFTEAFF. Here the CDR3 DNA reads TGCGCCAGCAGCTCGTCTCCGGGACAGGGTTTCACTGAAGCTTTCTTT.

The chain recombines TRBV28 with TRBJ2-7, with TRBD1 identical over 9 bases. V shed 6 bases and J 5 bases; nucleotides not matched to a gene: 11. From germline, CDR1 is MDHEN and CDR2 SYDVKM. This CDR3 contains 15 residues. The CDR3 DNA reads as TGTGCCAGCAGCCGCCGGGACAGGGATGTACACGAGCAGTACTTC. This sequence encodes CASSRRDRDVHEQYF.

The rearrangement uses TRBV6-5 and TRBJ1-1, with D maybe TRBD1 (5 bases). Germline V CDR1 and CDR2: MNHEY, SVGAGI. V lost 5 bases and J 4 bases, leaving 14 bases between the germline ends. CDR3 length: 14 amino acids. This CDR3 reads CASSKPVGGTEAFF. The CDR3 nucleotides read TGTGCCAGCAGTAAACCGGTGGGGGGCACTGAAGCTTTCTTT.

The gene calls are TRBV5-1 and TRBJ2-7, with 7 bases fitting TRBD1. V shed 1 base and J 5 bases; nucleotides not matched to a gene: 9. This CDR3 has 15 amino acids. Germline V lookup: CDR1 SGHRS, CDR2 YFSETQ. The CDR3 loop reads CASSLIRGRVNEQYF. CDR3 in DNA: TGCGCCAGCAGCTTGATAAGGGGGCGGGTCAACGAGCAGTACTTC. Complete variable domain (other parts from reference TRBV5-1 and TRBJ2-7): KAGVTQTPRYLIKTRGQQVTLSCSPISGHRSVSWYQQTPGQGLQFLFEYFSETQRNKGNFPGRFSGRQFSNSRSEMNVSTLELGDSALYLCASSLIRGRVNEQYFGPGTRLTVT.

The CDR3 DNA reads as TGTGCCATCAGACTTGACTCGGGCGGGGAGCTGTTTTTT. This translates into CAIRLDSGGELFF. The V call is TRBV10-3, the J call TRBJ2-2; D not certain. The V gene lost 6 bases and the J gene lost 7 bases, with 12 bases spanning the gap. Looked up from germline, CDR1 is ENHRY and CDR2 is SYGVKD. The CDR3 has 13 residues.

The rearrangement joins TRBV3-1 (or the pseudogene TRBV3-2) to TRBJ2-7; 9 positions match TRBD1. There are 15 residues in the CDR3. The J segment lost 6 bases and the V segment lost 4 bases, leaving 10 bases of the junction unmatched. Per germline, CDR1 LGHDT and CDR2 YNNKEL (reference sequence). The CDR3 DNA reads as TGTGCCAGCAGCCTTGGTGGGACAGGGTACTCCGAGCAGTACTTC. It encodes CASSLGGTGYSEQYF.

The table lists this clone with a count of one. The chain has TRBV7-9 and TRBJ1-3; tentatively, D is TRBD1 (6 bases). CDR3 size: 15 residues. Germline CDR1 and CDR2: SEHNR and FQNEAQ (reference sequence). Trimming cost V 1 base and J 4 bases, with 11 bases left between them. The CDR3 bases are TGTGCCAGCAGCTTAGTATCTGGGGGCGGAAACACCATATATTTT. Residues: CASSLVSGGGNTIYF.

The chain has TRBV29-1 and TRBJ1-2; D is possibly TRBD1 (5 bases). V was clipped by 5 bases and J by 8 bases, with 15 bases between them. CDR1 is SQVTM, CDR2 ANQGSEA, per germline. This CDR3 has 12 amino acids. The CDR3 is CSVRMGGEGYTF. CDR3 sequence (DNA): TGCAGCGTTCGAATGGGGGGGGAAGGCTACACCTTC.

The chain uses TRBV29-1 and TRBJ2-5; TRBD1 agrees at 8 bases. V lost 6 bases to trimming and J lost 4 bases; unmatched junction nucleotides: 4. CDR1 is SQVTM, CDR2 ANQGSEA, per germline. The CDR3 contains 12 residues. This CDR3 reads CSVGQVGETQYF. The CDR3 coding sequence is TGCAGCGTGGGACAGGTGGGAGAGACCCAGTACTTC.